The rows below give T cell receptor beta chains drawn from one sample of a study of T cells after yellow fever vaccination. TCRdb analysed the 5' RACE reads with MiXCR anew, one entry per CDR3 protein. The data show 340,000 or so distinct CDR3 sequences, around an eighth seen once. The sample was CD4+ T cells sorted from PBMCs, taken 15 days after the yellow fever booster vaccination. These receptors were collected from a man younger than 30 who received the YFV17D yellow fever vaccine. Both conserved end residues are part of each CDR3. Fields, in order: J gene, clone size, D gene, V gene, CDR3 length, CDR3 protein, CDR3 DNA. D genes are given only for firm matches. Size values are once, few and many counts, or a class for expanded clones, and some rows have none.

TRBJ1-1 | few | . | TRBV7-2 | 13 | CASSRTDNTEAFF | TGTGCCAGCAGCCGGACGGATAACACTGAAGCTTTCTTT
TRBJ2-5 | . | TRBD2 | TRBV7-7 | 15 | CASSPSTSGPETQYF | TGTGCTAGCAGCCCCTCGACTAGCGGCCCAGAGACCCAGTACTTC
TRBJ2-1 | . | . | TRBV6-5 | 13 | CASSYSPDSKQFF | TGTGCCAGCAGTTACTCCCCGGACAGCAAGCAGTTCTTC
TRBJ2-5 | many | TRBD2 | TRBV7-2 | 14 | CASSSAGTQETQYF | TGTGCCAGCAGCTCAGCGGGGACCCAAGAGACCCAGTACTTC
TRBJ2-5 | . | TRBD2 | TRBV29-1 | 12 | CSAQSGKETQYF | TGCAGCGCCCAGAGCGGGAAAGAGACCCAGTACTTC
TRBJ2-2 | few | . | TRBV3-1 | 14 | CASSQQGVTGELFF | TGTGCCAGCAGCCAACAGGGTGTCACCGGGGAGCTGTTTTTT
TRBJ1-6 | few | TRBD1 | TRBV20-1 | 15 | CSVTGQGLYNSPLHF | TGCAGTGTAACAGGACAGGGACTCTATAATTCACCCCTCCACTTT
TRBJ1-2 | many | . | TRBV12-3/TRBV12-4 | 14 | CASSLGTPRGGYTF | TGTGCCAGCAGTCTTGGAACCCCCCGAGGAGGCTACACCTTC
TRBJ2-5 | . | . | TRBV11-2 | 14 | CASSFGGPQETQYF | TGTGCCAGCAGCTTCGGGGGGCCCCAAGAGACCCAGTACTTC
TRBJ2-7 | few | TRBD2 | TRBV6-6 | 15 | CASSYLRTSSYEQYF | TGTGCCAGCAGTTACCTCCGGACTAGCTCCTACGAGCAGTACTTC
TRBJ2-5 | many | . | TRBV27 | 14 | CASSFVGPWETQYF | TGTGCCAGCAGTTTTGTTGGGCCCTGGGAGACCCAGTACTTC
TRBJ2-5 | few | . | TRBV4-2 | 14 | CASSQLGGAETQYF | TGTGCCAGCAGCCAATTAGGAGGCGCGGAGACCCAGTACTTC
TRBJ2-2 | few | TRBD2 | TRBV7-3 | 15 | CASTERGPNTGELFF | TGTGCCAGCACAGAGCGGGGGCCGAACACCGGGGAGCTGTTTTTT
TRBJ1-6 | few | TRBD1 | TRBV6-5 | 17 | CASSYSTRTGGISPLHF | TGTGCCAGCAGTTACTCGACCCGAACAGGGGGGATATCACCCCTCCACTTT
TRBJ2-5 | . | TRBD2 | TRBV4-3 | 14 | CASSPTSGDGTQYF | TGCGCCAGCAGCCCGACTAGCGGGGACGGGACCCAGTACTTC
TRBJ2-2 | . | . | TRBV28 | 12 | CASSRGGRELFF | TGTGCCAGCAGCCGAGGGGGGAGGGAGCTGTTTTTT
TRBJ2-7 | few | . | TRBV4-1 | 16 | CASSQALQGKNYEQYF | TGCGCCAGCAGCCAAGCTCTTCAGGGGAAAAACTACGAGCAGTACTTC
TRBJ2-3 | few | . | TRBV6-2/TRBV6-3 | 18 | CASSLQRRLLEDTDTQYF | TGTGCCAGCAGTTTACAAAGACGTTTGCTTGAGGACACAGATACGCAGTATTTT